The 13 T cell receptor beta chains presented below share a single source sample, sequenced in a study of T-cell memory formation after mild COVID-19. TCRdb called the 5' RACE reads again in MiXCR, with one record for every CDR3 protein. This sample has some 450,000 distinct CDR3 sequences, with roughly 17% found just once. The sequenced sample was PBMCs or a T cell subset sorted from them (not recorded which). These receptors all stem from a man aged 18 to 35 who had mild COVID-19 (a few samples of this study predate the infection). Cell type and time point are not known.

This clonotype was recorded a few times. The V call is TRBV18, the J call TRBJ2-3; 8 positions match TRBD2. Germline V gives CDR1 KGHSH, CDR2 LQKENI. The CDR3 is made up of 15 amino acids. The V gene end was trimmed by 2 bases and the J gene end by 1 base; junction bases not matched to a gene: 2. CDR3 amino acids: CASSPTGGGTDTQYF. CDR3 bases: TGTGCCAGCTCACCAACCGGGGGGGGCACAGATACGCAGTATTTT.

This clonotype was observed a handful of times. The rearrangement links TRBV5-1 to TRBJ1-2; tentatively, D is TRBD1 (6 bases). The germline CDR1 and CDR2 sequences are SGHRS and YFSETQ. Trimming shortened V by 4 bases and J by 2 bases, and 9 bases separated the two germline ends. The CDR3 has 13 residues. CDR3 nucleotide sequence: TGCGCCAGCAGCCGGACAGTAAACTATGGCTACACCTTC. Residues: CASSRTVNYGYTF.

The rearrangement joins TRBV5-1 to TRBJ2-3; a weak D match, TRBD2 (6 bases). Between the trimmed V and J ends, which lost 4 bases and 0 bases, there was a span of 18 bases. Germline CDR1 SGHRS, CDR2 YFSETQ. The CDR3 is 17 residues long. This CDR3 is CASSQPGTGDSTDTQYF. The CDR3 DNA reads TGCGCCAGCAGCCAACCTGGGACTGGGGATAGCACAGATACGCAGTATTTT.

This clonotype was picked up a small number of times. V is TRBV11-2 and J is TRBJ1-3, with D unresolved. Germline CDR1 and CDR2: SGHAT and FQNNGV. The V end was cut by 5 bases, the J end by 8 bases, with 19 bases between. The CDR3 runs 15 residues. Here the CDR3 reads CASSPNWGRVDTIYF. The CDR3 nucleotides read TGTGCCAGCAGCCCAAATTGGGGTCGGGTAGACACCATATATTTT.

This rearrangement joins TRBV2 to TRBJ1-1; D is unresolved. V dropped 10 bases and J dropped 6 bases, with 12 bases sitting between them. The CDR3 sequence is 11 residues long. Germline values: CDR1 SNHLY, CDR2 FYNNEI. The CDR3 DNA reads TGTGCCACCCAGTTATCGGCTGAAGCTTTCTTT. It encodes CATQLSAEAFF. Filled out from reference TRBV2 and TRBJ1-1, the complete variable domain reads EPEVTQTPSHQVTQMGQEVILRCVPISNHLYFYWYRQILGQKVEFLVSFYNNEISEKSEIFDDQFSVERPDGSNFTLKIRSTKLEDSAMYFCATQLSAEAFFGQGTRLTVV.

The chain has TRBV7-8 and TRBJ1-2; the match to TRBD1 covers 7 bases. Germline V gene lookup returns CDR1 SGHVS and CDR2 FQNEAQ. The CDR3 totals 15 residues. V lost 2 bases to trimming and J lost 4 bases; unmatched junction nucleotides: 7. The CDR3 bases are TGTGCCAGCAGCTTAAACCCGGGACAGCTCTATGGCTACACCTTC. Protein sequence: CASSLNPGQLYGYTF.

This rearrangement joins TRBV6-1 to TRBJ2-5, with 11 positions matching TRBD1. The CDR3 length is 16 residues. After removal of 4 bases from V and 5 bases from J, the junction contained 9 bases not matched to a gene. The germline V gene has CDR1 MNHNS and CDR2 SASEGT. DNA for the CDR3: TGTGCCAGCAGTGGCCGGGACAGGGGGTTTCTGGAGACCCAGTACTTC. This codes for CASSGRDRGFLETQYF.

The chain links TRBV6-2 or TRBV6-3 to TRBJ1-5; D remains unclear. With 6 bases removed from V and 0 bases from J, the gap between germline ends came to 12 bases. The CDR3 has 15 residues. The germline gives CDR1 MNHEY, CDR2 SVGEGT. The CDR3 DNA follows: TGTGCCAGCAGGGGAGCGAAGTGTAGCAATCAGCCCCAGCATTTT. Encoded protein: CASRGAKCSNQPQHF.

The V call is TRBV12-3 or TRBV12-4, the J call TRBJ2-3, with TRBD1 matching over 7 bases. The CDR3 extends over 19 amino acids. The J segment lost 6 bases and the V segment lost 6 bases, leaving 24 bases of the junction unmatched. This CDR3 is CASSTDRVSQSHDADTQYF. CDR3 nucleotide sequence: TGTGCCAGCAGCACTGACAGGGTCTCTCAAAGCCACGATGCCGATACGCAGTATTTT.

This clonotype occurred many times. This rearrangement joins TRBV10-1 to TRBJ2-1, with 11 bases identical to TRBD1. This CDR3 has 19 amino acids. Germline V gene sequence: CDR1 WNHNN, CDR2 SYGVQD (reference sequence). J gave up 7 bases and V 7 bases, and 21 bases lay outside the gene matches. CDR3 DNA: TGCGCCAGCATTAGCGGACAGGGGGCGGCGTACCCCCAGTCGAATGAGCAGTTCTTC. Translating it yields CASISGQGAAYPQSNEQFF.

The rearrangement links TRBV7-9 to TRBJ1-3, with D tentatively TRBD1 (5 bases). The CDR3 has 11 amino acids. Germline CDR1 reads SEHNR; CDR2 reads FQNEAQ (reference sequence). DNA for the CDR3: TGTGGCCCAGGCGGGGCGAACACCATATATTTT. As protein: CGPGGANTIYF.

The chain is built from TRBV20-1 and TRBJ2-3; the D is unclear. This CDR3 has 13 residues. Trimming stripped 2 bases from V and 3 bases from J, with 9 bases between. Looked up from germline, CDR1 is DFQATT and CDR2 is SNEGSKA (reference sequence). CDR3 residues: CSARYATTDTQYF. The CDR3 DNA is TGCAGTGCTAGATATGCGACAACAGATACGCAGTATTTT.

There are a few counts of this clonotype. The chain combines TRBV29-1 with TRBJ2-7; TRBD1 agrees at 7 bases. The germline V gene encodes CDR1 SQVTM and CDR2 ANQGSEA. V was clipped by 5 bases and J by 3 bases; unmatched bases: 16. The CDR3 length is 16 residues. The CDR3 nucleotides are TGCAGCGTTCAAGGGGCAAACAGGGGCGCCTACTACGAGCAGTACTTC. It is translated as CSVQGANRGAYYEQYF.